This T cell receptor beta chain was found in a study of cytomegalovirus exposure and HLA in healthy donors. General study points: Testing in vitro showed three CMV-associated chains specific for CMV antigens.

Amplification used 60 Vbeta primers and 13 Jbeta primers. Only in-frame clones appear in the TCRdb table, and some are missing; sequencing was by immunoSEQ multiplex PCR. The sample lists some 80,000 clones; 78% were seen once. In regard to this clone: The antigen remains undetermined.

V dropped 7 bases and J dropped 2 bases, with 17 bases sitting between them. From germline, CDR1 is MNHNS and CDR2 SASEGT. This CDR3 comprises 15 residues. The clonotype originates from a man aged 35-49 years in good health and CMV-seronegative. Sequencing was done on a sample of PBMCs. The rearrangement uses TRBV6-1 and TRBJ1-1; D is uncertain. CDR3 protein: CASIGGRAGNTEAFF. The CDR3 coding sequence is TGTGCCAGCATCGGAGGGAGGGCAGGTAACACTGAAGCTTTCTTT.